The 9 T cell receptor beta chains presented below share a single source sample, sequenced in a study of blood T cell repertoires in COVID-19 (dated by TCRdb to about 2020). The library was prepared using the immunoSEQ multiplex PCR assay. The table comes from immuneACCESS by way of TCRdb, which keeps in-frame sequences with V and J called. Part of the clones is missing from these tables; in studies checked, under half for an unresolved V gene and the rest for unknown reasons. This sample comprises about 350,000 clones, about 90% of them detected only once. The ten largest account for about 0.94% of the sample. Sequencing was carried out using PBMCs or T cells enriched from blood (not recorded which). The receptor set was obtained from a woman aged 25 to 39 who had been exposed to COVID-19.

This clone was seen many times. The chain is built from TRBV4-2 and TRBJ2-2; D not resolved. Trimming pared 4 bases from V and 2 bases from J, leaving 8 bases between. The CDR3 loop spans 14 amino acids. Germline CDR1 LGHNA, CDR2 YNFKEQ. In DNA form, the CDR3 reads TGTGCCAGCAGCCTAGCCTCCAACACCGGGGAGCTGTTTTTT. It encodes CASSLASNTGELFF.

This chain uses TRBV30 with TRBJ2-5; a weak D match, TRBD2 (6 bases). CDR3 length: 14 residues. Trimming shortened V by 4 bases and J by 4 bases, and 16 bases separated the two germline ends. Germline V gene data show CDR1 as GTSNPN and CDR2 as SVGIG (reference sequence). The DNA of the CDR3 is TGTGCCTGGACTAGGTGGGGAGCGGGAGAGACCCAGTACTTC. Amino acids: CAWTRWGAGETQYF.

The genes are TRBV7-8 and TRBJ1-5, with TRBD1 identical over 8 bases. J was trimmed by 11 bases and V by 1 base; bases with no gene match: 10. This CDR3 comprises 15 residues. CDR1 and CDR2 from the germline V gene are SGHVS and FQNEAQ. CDR3 DNA: TGTGCCAGCAGCTTAGGACAGGGACAGGCAGCGGCCCAGCATTTT. Its translation: CASSLGQGQAAAQHF. Filled out from reference TRBV7-8 and TRBJ1-5, the complete variable domain reads GAGVSQSPRYKVAKRGQDVALRCDPISGHVSLFWYQQALGQGPEFLTYFQNEAQLDKSGLPSDRFFAERPEGSVSTLKIQRTQQEDSAVYLCASSLGQGQAAAQHFGDGTRLSIL.

This clone was recorded only once. The chain uses TRBV9 and TRBJ2-1, with D perhaps TRBD2 (6 bases). Germline loops: CDR1 SGDLS, CDR2 YYNGEE. The CDR3 loop spans 15 amino acids. Trimming pared 3 bases from V and 5 bases from J, leaving 15 bases between. The CDR3 DNA is TGTGCCAGCAGCGCTCTTAGCGGAGGGAACAATGAGCAGTTCTTC. Translation gives CASSALSGGNNEQFF.

The chain employs TRBV9 and TRBJ2-7, with D tentatively TRBD1 (6 bases). V was cut by 3 bases and J by 1 base, with 14 bases left in between. Germline CDR1 is SGDLS and CDR2 is YYNGEE. The CDR3 consists of 15 residues. The CDR3 bases are TGTGCCAGCAGCGAGGGGGACGGACTGTCCTACGAGCAGTACTTC. As protein: CASSEGDGLSYEQYF.

The chain is built from TRBV6-2 or TRBV6-3 and TRBJ1-3; D uncertain. The V end lost 2 bases, the J end lost 2 bases, and 10 bases lay between the germline ends. The CDR3 runs to 15 residues. Germline assignment: CDR1 MNHEY and CDR2 SVGEGT. CDR3 loop: CASSYKPLAGNTIYF. The CDR3 DNA reads TGTGCCAGCAGTTACAAGCCATTGGCTGGAAACACCATATATTTT.

The V gene is TRBV29-1, the J gene TRBJ2-3, with D possibly matching TRBD2 (6 bases). V lost 7 bases and J lost 0, with 14 bases in between. The CDR3 sequence is 14 residues long. Germline V CDR1 and CDR2: SQVTM, ANQGSEA. The CDR3 sequence is CSAGRAGSTDTQYF. The CDR3 DNA reads TGCAGCGCGGGTCGAGCGGGCAGCACAGATACGCAGTATTTT.

The gene calls are TRBV2 and TRBJ2-5; D remains ambiguous. V was cut by 2 bases and J by 3 bases, with 4 bases left in between. This CDR3 has 12 amino acids. The germline gives CDR1 SNHLY, CDR2 FYNNEI. CDR3 nucleotides: TGTGCCAGCAGTGAATCGGAAGAGACCCAGTACTTC. Its protein is CASSESEETQYF.

This chain joins TRBV5-6 and TRBJ2-1, with TRBD2 matching 9 bases. Germline CDR1 and CDR2: SGHDT and YYEEEE. The CDR3 is 14 residues long. Trimming at V came to 5 bases and at J to 6 bases, leaving 6 bases not matched to a gene. CDR3 amino acids: CASSGTSSPNEQFF. CDR3 coding DNA: TGTGCCAGCAGTGGGACTAGCAGCCCCAATGAGCAGTTCTTC.